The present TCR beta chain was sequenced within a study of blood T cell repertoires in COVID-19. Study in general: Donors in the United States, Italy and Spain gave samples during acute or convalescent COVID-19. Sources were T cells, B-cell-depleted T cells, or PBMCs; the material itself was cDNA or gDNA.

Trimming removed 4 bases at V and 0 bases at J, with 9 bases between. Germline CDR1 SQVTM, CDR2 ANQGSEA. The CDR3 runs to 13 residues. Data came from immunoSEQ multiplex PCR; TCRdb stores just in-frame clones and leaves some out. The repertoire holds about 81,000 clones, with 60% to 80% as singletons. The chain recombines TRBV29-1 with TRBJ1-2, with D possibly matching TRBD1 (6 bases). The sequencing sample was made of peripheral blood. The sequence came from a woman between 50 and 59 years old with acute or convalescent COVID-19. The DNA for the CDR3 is TGCAGCGTTGCGGCAGGGGCTAACTATGGCTACACCTTC. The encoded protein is CSVAAGANYGYTF.